This TCR beta chain emerged from a study of spatial heterogeneity in lung cancer. Study in general: Each time, sequencing found more beta-chain sequences than alpha-chain sequences. For the average unique TCR and UMI combination, more than eight occurrences appeared in raw reads.

Study-level results: Counts of expanded intratumoral alpha and beta TCRs tracked tumor mutation counts.

Sample time point: sample taken at primary tumor resection. Unsorted whole RNA samples from tumor, nontumor lung or frozen PBMC were sequenced. The presence of a unique molecular identifier marked each TCR cDNA molecule. One entry per CDR3 protein results from TCRdb running MiXCR on the 5' RACE reads. The sample contains about 6,800 distinct CDR3 sequences, 11% to 15% of which appear only once. As to this clonotype: The antigen remains undetermined. A library made for alpha chains picked up this beta chain off target, so its size means little.

The CDR3 has 15 amino acids. V gave up 4 bases and J gave up 2 bases, with 14 bases separating them. In germline, CDR1 is SGHVS, CDR2 FNYEAQ. The sequence derives from a female donor with early-stage non-small cell lung cancer. The chain recombines TRBV7-6 with TRBJ2-5, with D tentatively TRBD1 (6 bases). Source: lung tumor tissue, taken at surgery. CDR3 sequence: CASSYGARGQETQYF. The DNA for the CDR3 is TGTGCCAGCAGCTATGGGGCCAGGGGTCAAGAGACCCAGTACTTC.